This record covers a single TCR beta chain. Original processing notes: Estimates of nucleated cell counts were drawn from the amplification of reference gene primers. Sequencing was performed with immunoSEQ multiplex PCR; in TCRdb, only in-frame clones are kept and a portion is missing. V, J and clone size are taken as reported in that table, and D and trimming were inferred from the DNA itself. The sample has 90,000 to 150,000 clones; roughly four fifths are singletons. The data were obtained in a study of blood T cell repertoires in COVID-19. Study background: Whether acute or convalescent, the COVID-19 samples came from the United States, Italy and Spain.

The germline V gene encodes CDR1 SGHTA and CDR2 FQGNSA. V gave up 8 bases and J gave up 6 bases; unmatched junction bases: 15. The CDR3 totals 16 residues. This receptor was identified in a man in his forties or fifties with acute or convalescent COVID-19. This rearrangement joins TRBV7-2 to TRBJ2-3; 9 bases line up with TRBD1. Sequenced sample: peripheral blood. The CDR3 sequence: CASAPGTGTLWDTQYF. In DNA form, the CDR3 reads TGTGCCAGCGCCCCCGGGACAGGGACCCTCTGGGATACGCAGTATTTT.